Listed here are 7 T cell receptor beta chains from one sample, sequenced in a study of T cell repertoires in aging, cancer and after chemotherapy. A mixed TRB-A/B primer pool amplified rearranged TRB by multiplex touch-down PCR. TCRdb processed the multiplex PCR reads anew with MiXCR; each CDR3 protein has one entry. Seen here are 800 to 1,000 distinct CDR3 sequences, around a fifth observed once, and the top ten hold about 10%. Peripheral blood genomic DNA, not sorted cells or RNA, was the template. Sample: blood. The source is a human donor with a solid tumor.

This clonotype is large within its sample. The rearrangement uses TRBV6-1 and TRBJ1-1, with D hard to call. Germline values: CDR1 MNHNS, CDR2 SASEGT. This CDR3 region has 13 residues. The germline V and J ends were trimmed by 6 bases and 1 base, with 9 bases remaining between them. CDR3 sequence reads: CASSEPRNTEAFF. CDR3 nucleotides: TGTGCCAGCAGCGAACCCAGGAACACTGAAGCTTTCTTT.

The chain has TRBV20-1 and TRBJ2-4, with no clear D. Per the germline V gene, CDR1 is DFQATT and CDR2 is SNEGSKA (reference sequence). Trimming took off 4 bases at V and 6 bases at J, with 10 bases between the two ends. The CDR3 sequence is 12 residues long. CDR3 sequence (DNA): TGCAGTGCTAATGACACGGGAAACATTCAGTACTTC. Protein sequence: CSANDTGNIQYF.

V and J are TRBV18 and TRBJ2-1; possibly TRBD2 for D (6 bases). The germline V gene has CDR1 KGHSH and CDR2 LQKENI. This CDR3 region has 14 residues. Trimming took off 4 bases at V and 8 bases at J, with 15 bases between the two ends. This chain's CDR3 is CASSQPTLAYEQFF. The CDR3 nucleotides are TGTGCCAGCTCACAACCGACACTAGCCTATGAGCAGTTCTTC.

Relative to its sample, this clonotype is large. This chain connects TRBV6-1 to TRBJ2-7; weak D call: TRBD1 (6 bases). The germline gives CDR1 MNHNS, CDR2 SASEGT. With 6 bases removed from V and 2 bases from J, the gap between germline ends came to 14 bases. The length of the CDR3 is 14 residues. The CDR3 DNA follows: TGTGCCAGCAGGGTTTCCTGGACAGCCTACGAGCAGTACGTC. The encoded protein is CASRVSWTAYEQYV.

This chain connects TRBV7-9 to TRBJ2-1, with TRBD2 identical over 10 bases. The germline gives CDR1 SEHNR, CDR2 FQNEAQ (reference sequence). With 4 bases clipped from V and 7 bases from J, the junction kept 7 bases outside the gene matches. The CDR3 runs to 15 residues. Written as DNA, the CDR3 is TGTGCCAGCAGCTCGATTAGCGGGGGGACAAATGAGCAGTTCTTC. Its translation is CASSSISGGTNEQFF. Full variable domain (missing parts from reference TRBV7-9 and TRBJ2-1): DTGVSQNPRHKITKRGQNVTFRCDPISEHNRLYWYRQTLGQGPEFLTYFQNEAQLEKSRLLSDRFSAERPKGSFSTLEIQRTEQGDSAMYLCASSSISGGTNEQFFGPGTRLTVL.

The chain employs TRBV28 and TRBJ1-3; TRBD1 matches at 9 bases. Germline lookup yields CDR1 MDHEN and CDR2 SYDVKM. CDR3 length equals 17 residues. V lost 5 bases and J lost 4; bases outside the gene matches: 12. In DNA, the CDR3 is TGTGCCAGCAGTAACCGGGACAGGGCCCTTAGAGGAAACACCATATATTTT. Amino acids: CASSNRDRALRGNTIYF.

The chain employs TRBV20-1 and TRBJ2-1, with 13 bases fitting TRBD2. The germline V gene has CDR1 DFQATT and CDR2 SNEGSKA (reference sequence). After removal of 6 bases from V and 5 bases from J, the junction contained 7 bases not matched to a gene. The CDR3 has 15 residues. The CDR3 bases are TGCAGTGCCCGAGGGACTAGCGGGGCCAACAATGAGCAGTTCTTC. This encodes CSARGTSGANNEQFF.